The entry below describes one T cell receptor beta chain. Its target antigen remains unknown. The record has no base qualities; no much larger clone is one base away. TCRbeta CDR3 regions were amplified from genomic DNA by means of the immunoSEQ Assay, a bias-controlled multiplex PCR. In the authors' own workflow: The number of nucleated cells in each sample was estimated from the amplification of reference gene primers within the assay. Sequence reads were collapsed and filtered to measure the absolute abundance of every unique TCRbeta CDR3 rearrangement. For each sample, productive Simpson clonality was calculated as the square root of Simpson's diversity index over productive rearrangements. This immuneACCESS table, as held by TCRdb, lists in-frame sequences with V and J called but not all clones. Of the missing ones, under half trace to an unresolved V gene in checked studies; the others have no known cause. The DNA was the basis for D and trimming; V, J and clone size are from that table. Present in this sample are some 97,000 clones, approximately 90% of which were seen just once. The ten biggest clones cover about 1% of the sample.

Collaborating institutions collected whole blood in K2EDTA tubes following their own protocols. Collaborator samples were shipped for TCRbeta analysis as frozen whole blood, isolated PBMCs, or DNA extracted from either sample type. The data are from a study of blood T cell repertoires in COVID-19 (dated by TCRdb to about 2020). For context, the study as a whole: Samples from collaborators originated in the United States, Italy and Spain and spanned both the acute and convalescent phases of COVID-19. The material from the prospective study consisted of cDNA or gDNA derived from T cells, B-cell-depleted T cells, or PBMCs. Subjects who had been exposed to COVID-19, were actively infected with it, or had recovered from it provided the deeply sampled blood TCRbeta repertoires that made up the dataset. The repertoires were released in a freely available public database meant as a resource for research on the immune response to SARS-CoV-2. The samples were drawn from the first 160 participants of the ongoing ImmuneRACE study and from over a thousand subjects provided by 6 global collaborators. A de-identified subject ID, COVID-19 status, age in years and sex were almost always included in the sample metadata. HLA class I and class II types, where available, came from metadata supplied by the sample provider rather than from assay-based typing. Study-level results and caveats: The amount of clinical and demographic metadata varied by source and participant and was provided uncurated.

Trimming leaves V shorter by 4 bases and J shorter by 2 bases, with the junction holding 5 bases beyond the gene matches. The CDR3 spans 16 residues, from the cysteine through the phenylalanine. The CDR3 DNA has 48 bases and is translated from base 1. The germline V gene yields SNHLY for CDR1 and FYNNEI for CDR2. Sequenced material: peripheral blood. The clonotype originates from a man in his 60s with acute or convalescent COVID-19. The chain is encoded by TRBV2 joined to TRBJ2-3; TRBD2 lines up with 11 middle nucleotides. The CDR3 corresponds to CASSVTSGTNTDTQYF. The DNA sequence is TGTGCCAGCAGTGTGACTAGCGGGACTAACACAGATACGCAGTATTTT.